This T cell receptor (beta chain) was observed in a study of T cells in Graves' hyperthyroidism and ophthalmopathy. Findings and limits, study-wide: Progression to ophthalmopathy was predicted a median of approximately 6.4 months early. Most clonotypes that expanded in the thyroid above 0.001 also showed up in blood.

Patients affected by ophthalmopathy presented a Clinical Activity Score of at least 3, a NOSPECS grade of at least 4, and disease duration below 3 months. Diagnoses rested on clinical symptoms, serum thyroxine and TRAb, thyroid ultrasound and orbital computed tomography. Germline lookup yields CDR1 GTSNPN and CDR2 SVGIG (reference sequence). The CDR3 spans 11 residues. V was pared by 4 bases and J by 8 bases, with 2 bases of the junction left unmatched. Concerning this clonotype itself: Its antigen is currently unknown.

Amplification of TCR beta CDR3 regions was performed using RNA transcripts as template. HTBI primers drove first-round RT-PCR of the TCR CDR3. TCRdb redid the calling of the multiplex PCR reads with MiXCR, one entry per CDR3 protein. The sample lists approximately 400,000 distinct CDR3 sequences, roughly 13% occurring once. Sequenced: blood. V gene TRBV30 combines with J gene TRBJ2-1; the match to TRBD1 covers 7 bases. The source is a man aged 45-65 years with Graves' ophthalmopathy. CDR3 bases: TGTGCCTGGACCACAGGGGATGAGCAGTTCTTC. As protein: CAWTTGDEQFF. Looking up the rest from reference TRBV30 and TRBJ2-1 gives the full variable domain: SQTIHQWPATLVQPVGSPLSLECTVEGTSNPNLYWYRQAAGRGLQLLFYSVGIGQISSEVPQNLSASRPQDRQFILSSKKLLLSDSGFYLCAWTTGDEQFFGPGTRLTVL.